This T cell receptor beta chain was profiled in a study of blood T cell repertoires in COVID-19. Study-level background: There were acute and convalescent COVID-19 samples, and they came from the United States, Italy and Spain. The analysed material was cDNA or gDNA that came from T cells, B-cell-depleted T cells, or PBMCs.

Per the germline V gene, CDR1 is SGHRS and CDR2 is YFSETQ. This CDR3 has 18 residues. Germline trimming cut 5 bases from V and 1 base from J; bases unmatched to any gene: 16. Source study methods: How many nucleated cells were present was estimated from reference gene primer amplification. Sequencing used immunoSEQ multiplex PCR; TCRdb keeps in-frame clones, though not all of them. Clonal size and the V and J genes are those of that table, whereas D and trimming came from the DNA. In the table there are 45,000 to 65,000 clones, about 89% of which are singletons. The genes are TRBV5-1 and TRBJ1-1; 8 bases are a match to TRBD1. Sequenced material: peripheral blood. The sequence came from a human donor in a cohort sampled during active COVID-19. The CDR3 is CASSSGRDRTLQNTEAFF. In DNA form, the CDR3 reads TGCGCCAGCAGTTCGGGCCGGGACAGGACACTTCAGAACACTGAAGCTTTCTTT.